The 13 T cell receptor beta chains below were found in one sample sequenced in a study of T cells in Graves' hyperthyroidism and ophthalmopathy. RNA transcripts yielded amplified TCR beta CDR3 regions. The HTBI primer set was used in a first-round RT-PCR of the TCR CDR3. In TCRdb, the multiplex PCR reads were re-called with MiXCR into one record per CDR3 protein. This repertoire shows 690,000 or so distinct CDR3 sequences, under 20% found once; its top ten account for 16%. The sample comprised blood. All receptors come from a woman aged 50 to 60 with Graves' hyperthyroidism that later progressed to Graves' ophthalmopathy.

V is TRBV20-1 and J is TRBJ2-1; 7 bases line up with TRBD2. J was trimmed by 3 bases and V by 6 bases; bases with no gene match: 8. CDR1 is DFQATT and CDR2 is SNEGSKA in the germline V gene (reference sequence). The CDR3 spans 14 residues. This CDR3 is CSARTSVVYNEQFF. For the CDR3, the DNA is TGCAGTGCGCGCACTAGCGTGGTCTACAATGAGCAGTTCTTC.

This clonotype was detected only a few times. This chain connects TRBV27 to TRBJ2-3, with 8 bases identical to TRBD1. The CDR3 extends over 17 amino acids. After removal of 4 bases from V and 3 bases from J, the junction contained 12 bases not matched to a gene. Germline V gene lookup returns CDR1 MNHEY and CDR2 SMNVEV (reference sequence). CDR3 sequence reads: CASSYRQGATQTDTQYF. The CDR3 DNA is TGTGCCAGCAGTTATCGTCAGGGGGCTACGCAAACAGATACGCAGTATTTT.

This clonotype was detected only a few times. A clone one base away is much larger, so this may be a read error. The chain combines TRBV2 with TRBJ1-5; tentative D call: TRBD1 (6 bases). There are 16 residues in the CDR3. V was trimmed by 6 bases and J by 0 bases, leaving 15 bases between them. CDR1 is SNHLY and CDR2 is FYNNEI in the germline V gene. The chain's CDR3 is CASRGGQMGSNQPQHF. The CDR3 DNA sequence: TGTGCCAGCAGAGGAGGACAGATGGGTAGCAATCAGCCCCAGCATTTT.

To note about this clonotype: A much more abundant neighbour one base away suggests this may be a read error. The chain joins TRBV3-1 to TRBJ2-3; D perhaps matches TRBD2 (7 bases). The CDR3 extends over 15 amino acids. The V gene's germline CDR1 is LGHDT and CDR2 YNNKEL (reference sequence). The CDR3 nucleotides read TGTGCCAGCAGCCAAACAGGGAGGGTCACAGATGCGCAGTATTTT. Its translation is CASSQTGRVTDAQYF.

The V and J genes are TRBV7-2 and TRBJ2-7; tentatively, D is TRBD1 or TRBD2 (5 bases each). The V gene lost 1 base and the J gene lost 1 base, with 11 bases spanning the gap. This CDR3 has 15 amino acids. CDR1 is SGHTA, CDR2 FQGNSA, per germline. CDR3 sequence: CASSLDAGRSYEQYF. The CDR3, as DNA: TGTGCCAGCAGCTTAGACGCAGGGAGATCCTACGAGCAGTACTTC.

In its sample, this clonotype was seen a few times. The chain combines TRBV7-6 with TRBJ1-1; D unclear. CDR1 is SGHVS, CDR2 FNYEAQ, per germline. Trimming took off 1 base at V and 3 bases at J, with 12 bases between the two ends. This CDR3 is 15 amino acids long. The CDR3 region is CASSLEIEADTEAFF. CDR3 nucleotide sequence: TGTGCCAGCAGCTTAGAGATTGAGGCGGACACTGAAGCTTTCTTT.

This clonotype was observed a handful of times. The chain joins TRBV20-1 to TRBJ2-2, with a weak D call TRBD2 (6 bases). Germline V CDR1 and CDR2: DFQATT, SNEGSKA (reference sequence). V lost 4 bases and J 0 bases, leaving 12 bases between the germline ends. The CDR3 sequence is 15 residues long. CDR3 DNA sequence: TGCAGTGCTAATAAGGGACTTGCGAACACCGGGGAGCTGTTTTTT. Its translation is CSANKGLANTGELFF.

The sample holds a few counts of this clonotype. The CDR3 sequence is CASSDSGGASEQYF. The CDR3, as DNA: TGTGCCAGCAGCGACAGCGGGGGGGCCTCCGAGCAGTACTTC. V usage is TRBV9 and J usage is TRBJ2-7, with 10 bases matching TRBD2. Per the germline V gene, CDR1 is SGDLS and CDR2 is YYNGEE. J lost 6 bases, V lost 3 bases, and 6 bases had no gene match. This CDR3 is built from 14 residues.

The chain employs TRBV11-2 and TRBJ2-7, with 7 bases that match TRBD1. The junction had 11 bases not matched to a gene; V was cut back by 4 bases and J by 5 bases. Germline lookup yields CDR1 SGHAT and CDR2 FQNNGV. The CDR3 has 15 amino acids. CDR3 amino acids: CASSSQRDSPNEQYF. The CDR3 coding sequence is TGTGCCAGCAGCTCCCAACGGGACAGTCCCAACGAGCAGTACTTC.

V usage is TRBV29-1 and J usage is TRBJ1-3; D gene ambiguous. This CDR3 is 16 amino acids long. Trimming took off 0 bases at V and 0 bases at J, with 12 bases between the two ends. CDR1 SQVTM and CDR2 ANQGSEA come from the germline V gene. CDR3 in amino acids: CSVEDRTESSGNTIYF. For the CDR3, the DNA is TGCAGCGTTGAAGATCGAACGGAGAGCTCTGGAAACACCATATATTTT.

The chain recombines TRBV20-1 with TRBJ2-7; 11 bases are a match to TRBD2. Trimming cost V 0 bases and J 0 bases; bases outside gene matches: 1. The CDR3 is made up of 15 amino acids. The germline CDR1 and CDR2 sequences are DFQATT and SNEGSKA (reference sequence). The CDR3 spells CSARELAGDSYEQYF. Here the CDR3 DNA reads TGCAGTGCTAGAGAACTAGCGGGGGACTCCTACGAGCAGTACTTC.

This clonotype was observed many times. This chain's CDR3 is CASSQEIEVSSYNEQFF. The CDR3 DNA follows: TGTGCCAGCAGCCAAGAAATAGAGGTCAGCTCCTACAATGAGCAGTTCTTC. V and J are TRBV3-1 and TRBJ2-1; D remains unclear. CDR3 length equals 17 residues. The V end lost 0 bases, the J end lost 0 bases, and 12 bases lay between the germline ends. Germline V lookup: CDR1 LGHDT, CDR2 YNNKEL (reference sequence).

The V and J genes are TRBV30 and TRBJ1-2, with a possible D match to TRBD1 (6 bases). Deletions cut 4 bases from V and 5 bases from J, with 8 bases between. Per germline, CDR1 GTSNPN and CDR2 SVGIG (reference sequence). The CDR3 consists of 11 residues. Here the CDR3 reads CAWKQGYGYTF. CDR3 DNA: TGTGCCTGGAAACAGGGATATGGCTACACCTTC.